This is a list of T cell receptor beta chains from one sample in a study of long-term antiretroviral therapy in people with HIV. The table came from immunoSEQ multiplex PCR; TCRdb's copy has only in-frame clones and leaves some out. The profile shows more than 25,000 clones, 97% of them singletons. The sequences come from unsorted PBMCs, collected 7.6 years after starting antiretroviral therapy. Receptors were obtained from a young man with HIV. Each CDR3 is given with its conserved first and last residue. Fields, in order: J gene, clone size, D gene, V gene, CDR3 DNA, CDR3 protein. D genes are given only for firm matches. The size entry is marked missing in some rows and otherwise reads once, few, many or a size class.

TRBJ2-1 | . | TRBD1 | TRBV5-5 | TGTGCCAGCAGCTCCCGGGACAGGGATTACAATGAGCAGTTCTTC | CASSSRDRDYNEQFF
TRBJ2-2 | . | . | TRBV7-9 | TGTGCCAGCTCCCAGAAGGGGAAAGGGTCCGGGGAGCTGTTTTTT | CASSQKGKGSGELFF
TRBJ1-2 | once | . | TRBV19 | TGTGCCAGTAGTGCGGGGCTGGGCTACACCTTC | CASSAGLGYTF
TRBJ2-2 | . | . | TRBV6-5 | TGTGCCAGCAGTTACAACACCGGGGAGCTGTTTTTT | CASSYNTGELFF
TRBJ2-3 | . | TRBD1 | TRBV25-1 | TGTGCCAGCCCGGTTGCCGATGCCGGGACAGCAGATACGCAGTATTTT | CASPVADAGTADTQYF
TRBJ2-7 | . | TRBD2 | TRBV2 | TGTGCCAGCCTTAGCGGGAGTAGTCCCACAAGCTACGAGCAGTACTTC | CASLSGSSPTSYEQYF
TRBJ1-2 | . | . | TRBV9 | TGTGCCAGCAGCGTAGAGGGCAGCTATGGCTACACCTTC | CASSVEGSYGYTF
TRBJ2-7 | . | . | TRBV6-1 | TGTGCCAGCAGTGAAGCGCGAGTGCAGGGCGACGAGCAGTACTTC | CASSEARVQGDEQYF
TRBJ2-7 | . | TRBD1 | TRBV7-8 | TGTGCCAGCAGCCCACAGGGGCTGGGGTTCTACGAGCAGTACTTC | CASSPQGLGFYEQYF
TRBJ1-5 | . | . | TRBV6-1 | TGTGCCAGCATGCAGCCCCAGCATTTT | CASMQPQHF
TRBJ2-7 | . | . | TRBV7-2 | TGTGCCAGCAGCTCTGATCGTCATTCCTCCTACGAGCAGTACTTC | CASSSDRHSSYEQYF
TRBJ1-3 | . | . | TRBV27 | TGTGCCAGCAGTTTTCGGGCTCAGGTGGGCACCATATATTTT | CASSFRAQVGTIYF